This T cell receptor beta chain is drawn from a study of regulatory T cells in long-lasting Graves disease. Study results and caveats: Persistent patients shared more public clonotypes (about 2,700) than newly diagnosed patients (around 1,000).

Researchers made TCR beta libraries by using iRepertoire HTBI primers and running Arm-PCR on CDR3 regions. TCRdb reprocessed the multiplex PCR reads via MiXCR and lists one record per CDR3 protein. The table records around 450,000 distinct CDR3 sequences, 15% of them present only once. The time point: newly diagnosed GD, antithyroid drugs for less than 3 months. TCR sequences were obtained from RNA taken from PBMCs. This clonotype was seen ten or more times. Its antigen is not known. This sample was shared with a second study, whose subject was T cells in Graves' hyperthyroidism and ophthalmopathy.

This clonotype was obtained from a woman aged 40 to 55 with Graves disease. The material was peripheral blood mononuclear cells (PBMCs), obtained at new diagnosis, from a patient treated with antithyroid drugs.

The CDR3 loop reads CASSLAGRQASGETQYF. The CDR3 region has the DNA TGTGCCAGCAGCTTAGCAGGGAGACAGGCATCTGGAGAGACCCAGTACTTC. The chain uses TRBV7-9 and TRBJ2-5; D possibly corresponds to TRBD1 (6 bases). The CDR3 spans 17 residues. V was trimmed by 0 bases and J by 4 bases, leaving 18 bases between them. The germline gives CDR1 SEHNR, CDR2 FQNEAQ (reference sequence).